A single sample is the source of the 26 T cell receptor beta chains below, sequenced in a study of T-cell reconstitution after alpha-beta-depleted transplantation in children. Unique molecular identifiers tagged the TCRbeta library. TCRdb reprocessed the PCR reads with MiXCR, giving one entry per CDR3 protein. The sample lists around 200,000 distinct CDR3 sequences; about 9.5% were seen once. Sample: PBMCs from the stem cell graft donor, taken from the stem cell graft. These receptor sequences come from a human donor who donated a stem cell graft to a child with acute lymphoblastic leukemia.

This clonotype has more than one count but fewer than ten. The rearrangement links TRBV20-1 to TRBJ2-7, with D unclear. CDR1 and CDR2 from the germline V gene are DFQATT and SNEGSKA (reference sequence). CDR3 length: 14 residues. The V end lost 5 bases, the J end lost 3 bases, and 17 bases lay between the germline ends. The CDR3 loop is CSAGTPLNLYEQYF. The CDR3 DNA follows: TGCAGTGCTGGTACACCCCTAAACCTCTACGAGCAGTACTTC.

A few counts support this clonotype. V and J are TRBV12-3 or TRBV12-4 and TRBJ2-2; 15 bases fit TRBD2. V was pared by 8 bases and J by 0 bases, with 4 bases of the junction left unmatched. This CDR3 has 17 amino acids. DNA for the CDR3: TGTGCCAGCGGGGGACTAGCGGGGGGCACGAACACCGGGGAGCTGTTTTTT. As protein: CASGGLAGGTNTGELFF.

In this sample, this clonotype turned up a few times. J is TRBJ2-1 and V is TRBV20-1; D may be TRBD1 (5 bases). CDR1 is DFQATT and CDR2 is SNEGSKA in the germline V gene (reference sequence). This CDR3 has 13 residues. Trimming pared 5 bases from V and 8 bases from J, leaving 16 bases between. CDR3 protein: CSAGARVGHEQFF. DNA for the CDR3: TGCAGTGCTGGGGCCAGAGTTGGCCATGAGCAGTTCTTC.

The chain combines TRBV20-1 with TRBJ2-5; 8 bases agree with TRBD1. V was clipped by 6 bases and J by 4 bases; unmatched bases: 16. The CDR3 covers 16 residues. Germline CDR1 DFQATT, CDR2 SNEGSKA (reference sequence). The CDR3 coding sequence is TGCAGTGCCCTTAACCGCGGGACAGGTCGATCAGAGACCCAGTACTTC. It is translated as CSALNRGTGRSETQYF.

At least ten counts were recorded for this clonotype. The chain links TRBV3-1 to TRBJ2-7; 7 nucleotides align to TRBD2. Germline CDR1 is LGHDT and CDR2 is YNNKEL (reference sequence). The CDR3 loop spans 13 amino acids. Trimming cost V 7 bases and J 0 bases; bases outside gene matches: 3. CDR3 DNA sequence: TGTGCCAGCACCAGCGGGGACTCCTACGAGCAGTACTTC. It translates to CASTSGDSYEQYF.

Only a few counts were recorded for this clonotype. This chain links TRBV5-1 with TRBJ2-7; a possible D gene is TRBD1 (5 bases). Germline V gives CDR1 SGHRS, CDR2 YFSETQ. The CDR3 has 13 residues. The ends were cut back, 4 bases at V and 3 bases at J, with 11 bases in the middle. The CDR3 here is CASSARVGYEQYF. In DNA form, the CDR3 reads TGCGCCAGCAGCGCCAGGGTTGGCTACGAGCAGTACTTC.

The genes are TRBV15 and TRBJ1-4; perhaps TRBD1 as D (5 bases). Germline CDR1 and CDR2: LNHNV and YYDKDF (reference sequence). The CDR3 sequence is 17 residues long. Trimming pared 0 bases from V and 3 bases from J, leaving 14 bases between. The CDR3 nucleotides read TGTGCCACCAGCAGAGAGAACTTGGGGGAGGCTAATGAAAAACTGTTTTTT. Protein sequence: CATSRENLGEANEKLFF. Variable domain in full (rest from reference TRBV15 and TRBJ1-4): DAMVIQNPRYQVTQFGKPVTLSCSQTLNHNVMYWYQQKSSQAPKLLFHYYDKDFNNEADTPDNFQSRRPNTSFCFLDIRSPGLGDTAMYLCATSRENLGEANEKLFFGSGTQLSVL.

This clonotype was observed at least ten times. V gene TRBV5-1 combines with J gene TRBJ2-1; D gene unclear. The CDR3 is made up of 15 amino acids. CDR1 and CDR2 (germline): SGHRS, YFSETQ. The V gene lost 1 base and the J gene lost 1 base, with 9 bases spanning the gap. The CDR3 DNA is TGCGCCAGCAGCTTGAGCTTACAGTCCTACAATGAGCAGTTCTTC. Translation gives CASSLSLQSYNEQFF.

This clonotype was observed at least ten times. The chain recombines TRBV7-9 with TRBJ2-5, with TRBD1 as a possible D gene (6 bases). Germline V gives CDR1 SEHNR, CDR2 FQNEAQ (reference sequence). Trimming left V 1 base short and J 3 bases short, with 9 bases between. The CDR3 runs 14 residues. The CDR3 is CASSLVTGKETQYF. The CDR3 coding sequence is TGTGCCAGCAGCTTAGTGACAGGAAAAGAGACCCAGTACTTC.

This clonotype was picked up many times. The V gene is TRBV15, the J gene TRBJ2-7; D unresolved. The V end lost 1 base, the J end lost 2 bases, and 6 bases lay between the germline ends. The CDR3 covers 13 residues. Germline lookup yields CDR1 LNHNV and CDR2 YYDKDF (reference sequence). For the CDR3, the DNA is TGTGCCACCAGCAGAGGGTCCACCTACGAGCAGTACTTC. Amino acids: CATSRGSTYEQYF.

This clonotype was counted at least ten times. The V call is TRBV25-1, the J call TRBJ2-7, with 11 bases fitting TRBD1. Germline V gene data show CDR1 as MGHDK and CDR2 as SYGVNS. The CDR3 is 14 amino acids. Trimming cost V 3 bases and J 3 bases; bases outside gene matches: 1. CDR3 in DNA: TGTGCCAGCAGTGAGGGGACAGGGGGCTACGAGCAGTACTTC. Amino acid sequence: CASSEGTGGYEQYF.

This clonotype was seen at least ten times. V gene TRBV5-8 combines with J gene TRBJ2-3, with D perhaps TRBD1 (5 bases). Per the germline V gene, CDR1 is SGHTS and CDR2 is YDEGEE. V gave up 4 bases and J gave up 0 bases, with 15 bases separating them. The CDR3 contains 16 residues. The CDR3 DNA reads TGTGCCAGCAGCAAATGGACATCCTATAGCACAGATACGCAGTATTTT. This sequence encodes CASSKWTSYSTDTQYF.

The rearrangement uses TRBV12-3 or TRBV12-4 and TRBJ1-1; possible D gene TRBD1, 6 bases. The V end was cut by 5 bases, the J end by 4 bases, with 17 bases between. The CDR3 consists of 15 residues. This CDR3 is CASSPLTGRSTEAFF. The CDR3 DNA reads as TGTGCCAGCAGTCCGTTGACAGGAAGGAGCACTGAAGCTTTCTTT.

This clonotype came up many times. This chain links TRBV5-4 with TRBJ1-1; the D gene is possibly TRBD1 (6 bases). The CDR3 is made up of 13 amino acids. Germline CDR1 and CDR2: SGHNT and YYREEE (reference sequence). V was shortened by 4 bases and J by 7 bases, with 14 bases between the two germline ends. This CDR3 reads CASSPGTPYEAFF. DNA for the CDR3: TGTGCCAGCAGCCCTGGGACACCTTATGAAGCTTTCTTT.

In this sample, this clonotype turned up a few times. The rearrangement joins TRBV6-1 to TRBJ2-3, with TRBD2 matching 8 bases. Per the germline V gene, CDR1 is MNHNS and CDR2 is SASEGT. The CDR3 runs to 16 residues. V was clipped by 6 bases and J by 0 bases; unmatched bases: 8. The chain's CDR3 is CASRGLGLSSTDTQYF. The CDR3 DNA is TGTGCCAGCAGGGGACTAGGGCTCTCTAGCACAGATACGCAGTATTTT.

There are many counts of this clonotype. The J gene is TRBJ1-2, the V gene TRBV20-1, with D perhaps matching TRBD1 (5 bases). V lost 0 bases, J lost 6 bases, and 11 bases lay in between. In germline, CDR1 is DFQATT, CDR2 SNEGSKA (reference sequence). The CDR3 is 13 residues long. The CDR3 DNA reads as TGCAGTGCTAGAGAACCGCGGGGGAATGGCTACACCTTC. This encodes CSAREPRGNGYTF.

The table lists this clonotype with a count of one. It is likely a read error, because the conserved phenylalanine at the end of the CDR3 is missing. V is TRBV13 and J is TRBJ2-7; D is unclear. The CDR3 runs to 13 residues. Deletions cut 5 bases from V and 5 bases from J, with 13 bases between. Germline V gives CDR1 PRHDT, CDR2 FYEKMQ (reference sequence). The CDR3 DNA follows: TGTGCCAGCAGCCTGGCTCCAATCCACGAGCAGTACCTC. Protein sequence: CASSLAPIHEQYL.

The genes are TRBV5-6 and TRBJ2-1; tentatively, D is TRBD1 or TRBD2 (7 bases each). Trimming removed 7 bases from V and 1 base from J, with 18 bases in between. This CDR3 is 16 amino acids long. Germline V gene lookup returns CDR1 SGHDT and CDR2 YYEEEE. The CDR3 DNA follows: TGTGCCAGCGGGGGGGGGACAGCCCTTTCCTACAATGAGCAGTTCTTC. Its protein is CASGGGTALSYNEQFF.

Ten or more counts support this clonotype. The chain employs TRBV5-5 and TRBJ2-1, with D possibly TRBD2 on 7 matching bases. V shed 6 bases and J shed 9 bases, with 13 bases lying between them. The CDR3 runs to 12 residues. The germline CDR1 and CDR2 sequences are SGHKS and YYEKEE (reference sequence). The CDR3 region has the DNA TGTGCCAGCACCCTGGCGGGGGCTGAGCAGTTCTTC. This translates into CASTLAGAEQFF.

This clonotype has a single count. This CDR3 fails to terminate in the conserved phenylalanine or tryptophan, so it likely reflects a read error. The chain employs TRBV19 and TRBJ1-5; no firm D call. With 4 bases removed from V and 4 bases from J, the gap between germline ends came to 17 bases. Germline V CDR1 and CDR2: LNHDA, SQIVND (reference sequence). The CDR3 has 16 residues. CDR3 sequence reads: CASSTLRTALNQPQHY. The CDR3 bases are TGTGCCAGTAGTACCCTCAGGACGGCGTTGAATCAGCCCCAGCATTAT.

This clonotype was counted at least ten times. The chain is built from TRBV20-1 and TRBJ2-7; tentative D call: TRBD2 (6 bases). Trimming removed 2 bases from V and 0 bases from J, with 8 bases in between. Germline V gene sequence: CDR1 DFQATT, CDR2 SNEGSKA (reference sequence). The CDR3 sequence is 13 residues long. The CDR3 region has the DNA TGCAGTGCTAGACGGGGGAGCTCCTACGAGCAGTACTTC. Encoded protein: CSARRGSSYEQYF.

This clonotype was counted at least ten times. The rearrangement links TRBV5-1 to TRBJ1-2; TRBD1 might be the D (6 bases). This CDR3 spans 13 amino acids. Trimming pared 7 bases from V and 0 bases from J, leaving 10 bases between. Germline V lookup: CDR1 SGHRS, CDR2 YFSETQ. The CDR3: CASGQSPNYGYTF. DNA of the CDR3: TGCGCCAGCGGACAGAGCCCTAACTATGGCTACACCTTC.

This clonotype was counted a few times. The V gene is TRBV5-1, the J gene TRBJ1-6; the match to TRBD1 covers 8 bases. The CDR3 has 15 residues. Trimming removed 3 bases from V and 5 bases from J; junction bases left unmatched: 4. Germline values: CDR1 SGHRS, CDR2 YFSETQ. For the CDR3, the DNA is TGCGCCAGCAGCTCCCGGGACAGGCATAATTCACCCCTCCACTTT. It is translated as CASSSRDRHNSPLHF.

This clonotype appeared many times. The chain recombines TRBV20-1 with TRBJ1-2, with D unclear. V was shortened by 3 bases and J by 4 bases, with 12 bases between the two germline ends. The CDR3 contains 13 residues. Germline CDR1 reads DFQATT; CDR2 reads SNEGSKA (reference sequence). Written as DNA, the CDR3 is TGCAGTGCTAGCGTTGGCAGTCTCTATGGCTACACCTTC. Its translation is CSASVGSLYGYTF.

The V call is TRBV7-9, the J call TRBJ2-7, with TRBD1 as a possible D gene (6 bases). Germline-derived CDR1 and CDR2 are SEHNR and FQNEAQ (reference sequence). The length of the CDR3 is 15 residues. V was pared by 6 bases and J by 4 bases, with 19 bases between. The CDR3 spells CASSPPGQLNYEQYF. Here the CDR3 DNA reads TGTGCCAGCAGTCCACCCGGACAGTTGAATTACGAGCAGTACTTC.

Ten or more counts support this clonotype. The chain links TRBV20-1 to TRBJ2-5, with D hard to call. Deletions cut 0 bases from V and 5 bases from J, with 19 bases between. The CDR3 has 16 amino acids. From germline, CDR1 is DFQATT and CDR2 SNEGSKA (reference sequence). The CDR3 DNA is TGCAGTGCTAGAGAGGATCGAGAACCCGGGTGGGAGACCCAGTACTTC. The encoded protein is CSAREDREPGWETQYF.